These 15 T cell receptor beta chains were all obtained from the same sample, sequenced in a study of T cells in Graves' hyperthyroidism and ophthalmopathy. It was RNA transcripts that yielded the amplified TCR beta CDR3 regions. TCR CDR3 underwent first-round RT-PCR with the HTBI primer set. Each CDR3 protein is one row after TCRdb ran MiXCR on the multiplex PCR reads. The table records roughly 740,000 distinct CDR3 sequences, less than 20% of them present only once. The source material was blood. All receptors come from a man aged 18-30 years with Graves' hyperthyroidism.

The CDR3 DNA follows: TGTGCCAGCAGCTATTCCACTTCGGGACTAGCGGCCGAGCAGTACTTC. Its protein product is CASSYSTSGLAAEQYF. The chain links TRBV13 to TRBJ2-7; TRBD2 matches at 11 bases. V was clipped by 4 bases and J by 6 bases; unmatched bases: 11. This CDR3 contains 16 residues. The germline CDR1 and CDR2 sequences are PRHDT and FYEKMQ (reference sequence).

This clonotype was seen a few times. This chain links TRBV7-8 with TRBJ1-4; D is perhaps TRBD1 (5 bases). The CDR3 covers 14 residues. Germline V gene data show CDR1 as SGHVS and CDR2 as FQNEAQ. The ends were cut back, 2 bases at V and 6 bases at J, with 10 bases in the middle. DNA of the CDR3: TGTGCCAGCAGCTTAAGGGACCTCCATGAAAAACTGTTTTTT. Its protein is CASSLRDLHEKLFF.

This clonotype was seen once. The rearrangement joins TRBV7-2 to TRBJ2-7; possibly TRBD2 for D (6 bases). The CDR3 loop spans 17 amino acids. Germline V lookup: CDR1 SGHTA, CDR2 FQGNSA. V was pared by 5 bases and J by 5 bases, with 25 bases between. The CDR3 nucleotides read TGTGCCAGCAGCCTACAAATGGCAGGGACGTCGGGGGACGAGCAGTACTTC. Protein product: CASSLQMAGTSGDEQYF.

The J gene is TRBJ1-4, the V gene TRBV12-3 or TRBV12-4; unclear D gene. The CDR3 loop spans 11 amino acids. Between the trimmed V and J ends, which lost 8 bases and 7 bases, there was a span of 8 bases. CDR3 in DNA: TGTGCCAGCGGCTTCTTTGAAAAACTGTTTTTT. Translated, it gives CASGFFEKLFF.

This clonotype was found a few times. The genes are TRBV7-3 and TRBJ2-2; D is ambiguous. The length of the CDR3 is 13 residues. Germline-derived CDR1 and CDR2 are SGHTA and FQGTGA. V was trimmed by 5 bases and J by 4 bases, leaving 8 bases between them. The CDR3 DNA is TGTGCCAGCAGCCTCGATACCACCGGGGAGCTGTTTTTT. Translated: CASSLDTTGELFF.

This clonotype was detected a few times. The V and J genes are TRBV15 and TRBJ2-3, with D possibly being TRBD2 (6 bases). Germline CDR1 reads LNHNV; CDR2 reads YYDKDF (reference sequence). The CDR3 sequence is 14 residues long. V lost 3 bases, J lost 6 bases, and 13 bases lay in between. CDR3 bases: TGTGCCACCAGCAGGGCTCGGGGGTGGGATACGCAGTATTTT. Residues: CATSRARGWDTQYF.

This clonotype has at least ten counts. V and J are TRBV28 and TRBJ2-2; 7 bases are shared with TRBD2. This CDR3 region has 17 residues. After removal of 3 bases from V and 5 bases from J, the junction contained 12 bases not matched to a gene. From germline, CDR1 is MDHEN and CDR2 SYDVKM. As DNA, the CDR3 is TGTGCCAGCAGTTTCCCAGGGAGGGCTTCGTGGACCGGGGAGCTGTTTTTT. As protein: CASSFPGRASWTGELFF.

V gene TRBV9 combines with J gene TRBJ2-7, with TRBD2 matching over 7 bases. V lost 0 bases to trimming and J lost 1 base; unmatched junction nucleotides: 1. Germline values: CDR1 SGDLS, CDR2 YYNGEE. The CDR3 length is 14 residues. The CDR3 nucleotides read TGTGCCAGCAGCGTAGACGGGAGGTCCTACGAGCAGTACTTC. Protein sequence: CASSVDGRSYEQYF.

This clonotype was seen only a few times. The chain has TRBV6-5 and TRBJ2-3, with 7 bases that match TRBD2. CDR3 size: 16 residues. Germline-derived CDR1 and CDR2 are MNHEY and SVGAGI. After removal of 3 bases from V and 3 bases from J, the junction contained 9 bases not matched to a gene. Written as DNA, the CDR3 is TGTGCCAGCAGTTATGGGCGGGGGATAGGGACAGATACGCAGTATTTT. Residues: CASSYGRGIGTDTQYF.

This clonotype was detected ten times or more. V gene TRBV7-8 combines with J gene TRBJ2-5, with D possibly being TRBD1 or TRBD2 (5 bases each). The length of the CDR3 is 14 residues. CDR1 and CDR2 from the germline V gene are SGHVS and FQNEAQ. V dropped 0 bases and J dropped 4 bases, with 9 bases sitting between them. CDR3 nucleotides: TGTGCCAGCAGCTTAGCTTGGGGGAGAGAGACCCAGTACTTC. This codes for CASSLAWGRETQYF.

This clonotype was seen at least ten times. The chain carries TRBV18 and TRBJ1-1; 8 positions match TRBD1. This CDR3 contains 14 residues. V shed 3 bases, J shed 5 bases, and the junction held 5 bases outside the gene matches. Germline loops: CDR1 KGHSH, CDR2 LQKENI. The CDR3 nucleotides are TGTGCCAGCTCACCCAGGACAGGGACAACTGAAGCTTTCTTT. It specifies CASSPRTGTTEAFF. Full variable domain (missing parts from reference TRBV18 and TRBJ1-1): NAGVMQNPRHLVRRRGQEARLRCSPMKGHSHVYWYRQLPEEGLKFMVYLQKENIIDESGMPKERFSAEFPKEGPSILRIQQVVRGDSAAYFCASSPRTGTTEAFFGQGTRLTVV.

This clonotype has a count of ten or more. This chain joins TRBV28 and TRBJ2-5, with D tentatively TRBD1 or TRBD2 (5 bases each). This CDR3 is 15 amino acids long. Germline CDR1 reads MDHEN; CDR2 reads SYDVKM. V dropped 4 bases and J dropped 0 bases, with 12 bases sitting between them. CDR3 residues: CASSSGTAYQETQYF. CDR3 DNA sequence: TGTGCCAGCAGTTCCGGGACGGCGTACCAAGAGACCCAGTACTTC.

This clonotype was seen at least ten times. The CDR3 region is CASSAGKGARNTEAFF. CDR3 DNA sequence: TGTGCCAGCAGCGCCGGTAAGGGGGCTCGGAACACTGAAGCTTTCTTT. The chain links TRBV7-6 to TRBJ1-1; 7 bases match TRBD1. CDR3 size: 16 residues. Germline lookup yields CDR1 SGHVS and CDR2 FNYEAQ. With V trimmed by 5 bases and J by 1 base, 10 bases remained unmatched.

This clonotype was observed at least ten times. The rearrangement links TRBV30 to TRBJ1-4, with 9 bases that match TRBD1. The V gene's germline CDR1 is GTSNPN and CDR2 SVGIG (reference sequence). V lost 1 base, J lost 8 bases, and 8 bases stayed unmatched. The CDR3 has 15 residues. The CDR3 DNA follows: TGTGCCTGGAGTGCCTCCGGGACAGGGAAGGAAAAACTGTTTTTT. Amino acid sequence: CAWSASGTGKEKLFF.

This clonotype was seen ten or more times. The rearrangement joins TRBV19 to TRBJ2-1; 14 bases agree with TRBD2. The CDR3 covers 18 residues. After removal of 3 bases from V and 6 bases from J, the junction contained 10 bases not matched to a gene. Germline V gene data show CDR1 as LNHDA and CDR2 as SQIVND (reference sequence). CDR3: CASSMLAGLAGVTNEQFF. DNA of the CDR3: TGTGCCAGTAGTATGTTAGCGGGACTAGCGGGAGTTACCAATGAGCAGTTCTTC.